Below, 14 T cell receptor beta chains from the same sample are listed, as sequenced in a study of shared clonotypes between healthy human individuals. The method was immunoSEQ multiplex PCR; TCRdb's version includes in-frame clones alone and lacks a portion of them. The sample includes some 1 million clones, around 74% of them seen just once. The sequencing sample was made of memory CD4+ T cells sorted from blood. Stated subset: CD45RA-negative fraction. The receptors were gathered from a man younger than 30 in good health.

V gene TRBV7-2 combines with J gene TRBJ2-1; D remains unclear. The CDR3 has 11 residues. The germline gives CDR1 SGHTA, CDR2 FQGNSA. Trimming took 1 base from V and 10 from J, leaving 5 bases between them. The DNA of the CDR3 is TGTGCCAGCAGCTTAGAGGCAGAGCAGTTCTTC. It codes for CASSLEAEQFF.

This chain uses TRBV6-1 with TRBJ2-1; possible D gene TRBD2, 5 bases. CDR3 length: 14 residues. The germline gives CDR1 MNHNS, CDR2 SASEGT. The V end lost 8 bases, the J end lost 4 bases, and 15 bases lay between the germline ends. CDR3: CASGDGVSYNEQFF. CDR3 sequence (DNA): TGTGCCAGCGGCGACGGGGTTAGTTACAATGAGCAGTTCTTC.

The chain carries TRBV10-2 and TRBJ1-2; D not certain. Per germline, CDR1 WSHSY and CDR2 SAAADI. The CDR3 has 13 amino acids. Trimming stripped 0 bases from V and 4 bases from J, with 6 bases between. Here the CDR3 reads CASSESWGYGYTF. CDR3 bases: TGCGCCAGCAGTGAGTCGTGGGGCTATGGCTACACCTTC.

The rearrangement joins TRBV5-6 to TRBJ2-7; no firm D call. Trimming took 4 bases from V and 3 from J, leaving 8 bases between them. The CDR3 length is 12 residues. Germline CDR1 and CDR2: SGHDT and YYEEEE. The CDR3 sequence: CASSDTDYEQYF. In nucleotides, the CDR3 is TGTGCCAGCAGCGACACCGACTACGAGCAGTACTTC. The variable domain in full, completed from reference TRBV5-6 and TRBJ2-7, reads DAGVTQSPTHLIKTRGQQVTLRCSPKSGHDTVSWYQQALGQGPQFIFQYYEEEERQRGNFPDRFSGHQFPNYSSELNVNALLLGDSALYLCASSDTDYEQYFGPGTRLTVT.

The chain uses TRBV29-1 and TRBJ1-4; the match to TRBD1 covers 8 bases. The CDR3 sequence is 13 residues long. The germline gives CDR1 SQVTM, CDR2 ANQGSEA. J gave up 2 bases and V 7 bases, and 3 bases lay outside the gene matches. The CDR3 DNA is TGCAGCGCGTCAGGGGGCACTAATGAAAAACTGTTTTTT. Its translation: CSASGGTNEKLFF. The full variable domain, with the rest looked up from reference TRBV29-1 and TRBJ1-4, is SAVISQKPSRDICQRGTSLTIQCQVDSQVTMMFWYRQQPGQSLTLIATANQGSEATYESGFVIDKFPISRPNLTFSTLTVSNMSPEDSSIYLCSASGGTNEKLFFGSGTQLSVL.

This clone was detected once. The rearrangement joins TRBV27 to TRBJ2-4; D could derive from TRBD1 or TRBD2 (5 bases each). Trimming took off 4 bases at V and 6 bases at J, with 10 bases between the two ends. Per germline, CDR1 MNHEY and CDR2 SMNVEV (reference sequence). The CDR3 is 13 residues long. The CDR3: CASSSGRSNIQYF. The DNA for the CDR3 is TGTGCCAGCAGTTCGGGACGTTCAAACATTCAGTACTTC.

The chain combines TRBV6-4 with TRBJ2-7; D is unresolved. CDR1 is MRHNA, CDR2 SNTAGT, per germline. V lost 2 bases and J lost 3, with 8 bases in between. CDR3 length: 13 residues. This CDR3 is CASSDPSNYEQYF. CDR3 DNA: TGTGCCAGCAGTGACCCGTCCAACTACGAGCAGTACTTC.

The genes are TRBV7-9 and TRBJ2-1; TRBD2 might be the D (6 bases). In germline, CDR1 is SEHNR, CDR2 FQNEAQ (reference sequence). The germline V and J ends were trimmed by 0 bases and 10 bases, with 13 bases remaining between them. The CDR3 has 14 amino acids. Written as DNA, the CDR3 is TGTGCCAGCAGCTTAGCGAACTCCGGAGGGGAGCAGTTCTTC. This sequence encodes CASSLANSGGEQFF.

This clone was recorded only once. Other DNA sequences in this specimen translate into the identical CDR3. V usage is TRBV5-1 and J usage is TRBJ2-1; 8 bases map to TRBD2. CDR1 SGHRS and CDR2 YFSETQ come from the germline V gene. After removal of 1 base from V and 4 bases from J, the junction contained 4 bases not matched to a gene. CDR3 length equals 15 residues. The DNA of the CDR3 is TGCGCCAGCAGCTTGTCAACTAGCGGATACAATGAGCAGTTCTTC. Residues: CASSLSTSGYNEQFF. The variable domain in full, with the rest retrieved from reference TRBV5-1 and TRBJ2-1, is KAGVTQTPRYLIKTRGQQVTLSCSPISGHRSVSWYQQTPGQGLQFLFEYFSETQRNKGNFPGRFSGRQFSNSRSEMNVSTLELGDSALYLCASSLSTSGYNEQFFGPGTRLTVL.

This chain joins TRBV30 and TRBJ2-7, with D possibly TRBD2 on 5 matching bases. CDR1 GTSNPN and CDR2 SVGIG come from the germline V gene (reference sequence). The CDR3 contains 15 residues. Trimming removed 0 bases from V and 0 bases from J, with 12 bases in between. Written as DNA, the CDR3 is TGTGCCTGGAGTGTTCCCAGGCTAGCCTCCTACGAGCAGTACTTC. Its protein is CAWSVPRLASYEQYF.

This clone has a handful of counts. The chain is built from TRBV29-1 and TRBJ1-1; 9 bases map to TRBD1. CDR3 length equals 13 residues. V trimming: 6 bases; J trimming: 6 bases; junction bases outside the gene matches: 8. The germline gives CDR1 SQVTM, CDR2 ANQGSEA. Here the CDR3 reads CSVLQGASAEAFF. DNA for the CDR3: TGCAGCGTCCTACAGGGGGCTTCTGCTGAAGCTTTCTTT.

Note on this clone: This sample includes further DNA sequences coding for the same CDR3. V gene TRBV2 combines with J gene TRBJ2-7; unclear D gene. V was clipped by 8 bases and J by 3 bases, with 8 bases between them. Germline assignment: CDR1 SNHLY and CDR2 FYNNEI. This CDR3 region has 11 residues. In DNA, the CDR3 is TGTGCCAGCTCAAGAAACTACGAGCAGTACTTC. This gives the protein CASSRNYEQYF. Looking up the rest from reference TRBV2 and TRBJ2-7 gives the full variable domain: EPEVTQTPSHQVTQMGQEVILRCVPISNHLYFYWYRQILGQKVEFLVSFYNNEISEKSEIFDDQFSVERPDGSNFTLKIRSTKLEDSAMYFCASSRNYEQYFGPGTRLTVT.

Here the CDR3 reads CASSSRDRIFEETQYF. The CDR3 nucleotides are TGTGCCAGCAGCTCGAGGGACAGGATTTTCGAAGAGACCCAGTACTTC. The chain combines TRBV7-9 with TRBJ2-5; 8 bases fit TRBD1. V lost 4 bases and J lost 3; bases outside the gene matches: 10. Germline V gene data show CDR1 as SEHNR and CDR2 as FQNEAQ (reference sequence). This CDR3 is built from 16 residues.

On this clone itself: Other nucleotide sequences in the sample specify the same CDR3. This chain links TRBV25-1 with TRBJ1-1; the D is unclear. The V and J ends lost 5 bases and 5 bases respectively, with 9 bases between them. CDR3 size: 12 residues. Germline V gene data show CDR1 as MGHDK and CDR2 as SYGVNS. CDR3 DNA: TGTGCCAGCAGTTCACTTGGAACTGAAGCTTTCTTT. Translation: CASSSLGTEAFF.